This T cell receptor (beta chain) was identified during a study of T cell responses to AZD1222 COVID-19 vaccine. Study outcomes and limitations: CD4 TCRs linked to vaccination spanned spike, dominating at 160-218 and 743-854. Donors were chiefly white British, with a greater number of females, and clonal diversity was perhaps underestimated. Only 5 or 6 people who got AZD1222 tested seropositive at baseline. Spike-specific TCR breadth and depth grew following two AZD1222 doses.

About this clone itself: Its cognate antigen is unknown.

This CDR3 has 14 amino acids. Per the germline V gene, CDR1 is MNHEY and CDR2 is SMNVEV (reference sequence). With 3 bases removed from V and 3 bases from J, the gap between germline ends came to 11 bases. The table came from immunoSEQ multiplex PCR; TCRdb's copy has only in-frame clones and leaves some out. The sample contains about 56,000 clones, about 80% of which appear only once. The sample here was peripheral blood, taken 28 days after the second AZD1222 dose. The clonotype originates from an adult who received the AZD1222 COVID-19 vaccine. The chain combines TRBV27 with TRBJ1-1, with D perhaps matching TRBD1 (6 bases). CDR3 residues: CASSFWGRDTEAFF. CDR3 nucleotide sequence: TGTGCCAGCAGTTTCTGGGGGCGCGACACTGAAGCTTTCTTT.